This TCR beta chain was found in a study of monozygotic twins with inflammatory bowel disease. Study-level points and caveats: Other individuals had fewer clonotypes in common with IBD patients than with healthy twins, especially with disease activity. The inverse Simpson measure of TCRbeta diversity was lower in IBD patients than in healthy co-twins.

Molecular identifiers with 6-nucleotide sample barcodes were added during cDNA synthesis via template switching. TCRdb reprocessed the 5' RACE reads and reports one entry per CDR3 protein, with no DNA. This table holds some 300,000 distinct CDR3 sequences. Comments on this clonotype: What it recognizes is unknown.

CDR1 and CDR2 from the germline V gene are MNHEY and SVGEGT. This CDR3 spans 16 amino acids. Specimen: blood. This TCR was recovered from a human donor with ulcerative colitis or Crohn's disease, or a healthy co-twin of an affected twin (not recorded which). The rearrangement links TRBV6-2 or TRBV6-3 to TRBJ1-1; there is no DNA to check the TCRdb D call of TRBD1. The CDR3 is CASSYAWGTGHYRAFF.